Shown below are 10 T cell receptor beta chains from a single sample sequenced in a study of T cells in Graves' hyperthyroidism and ophthalmopathy. TCR beta CDR3 regions were amplified from RNA transcripts. Carried out on the TCR CDR3, a first-round RT-PCR used the HTBI primer set. TCRdb analysed the multiplex PCR reads with MiXCR anew, one entry per CDR3 protein. This sample has about 560,000 distinct CDR3 sequences, with over 15% found just once. Sequences were obtained from blood. Receptors were obtained from a woman younger than 35 with Graves' hyperthyroidism.

This clonotype was counted only a few times. The V and J genes are TRBV6-1 and TRBJ1-4; 8 bases line up with TRBD1. V was clipped by 9 bases and J by 5 bases; unmatched bases: 8. Per the germline V gene, CDR1 is MNHNS and CDR2 is SASEGT. This CDR3 has 14 residues. The CDR3 region is CARGPGQENEKLFF. Written as DNA, the CDR3 is TGTGCCAGGGGGCCGGGACAGGAAAATGAAAAACTGTTTTTT.

The chain uses TRBV7-2 and TRBJ1-4; weak D call: TRBD1 (6 bases). The V gene's germline CDR1 is SGHTA and CDR2 FQGNSA. This CDR3 has 14 amino acids. Between the trimmed V and J ends, which lost 3 bases and 13 bases, there was a span of 18 bases. CDR3 sequence: CASSLGGEGQILFF. CDR3 nucleotides: TGTGCCAGCAGCTTGGGGGGGGAAGGACAGATACTGTTTTTT.

This chain connects TRBV6-2 or TRBV6-3 to TRBJ2-4; 7 bases are shared with TRBD2. CDR3 length equals 14 residues. Germline CDR1 MNHEY, CDR2 SVGEGT. The V and J ends lost 4 bases and 8 bases, in that order; junction bases with no gene match: 8. This chain's CDR3 is CASSSLSGRDIQYF. The CDR3 coding sequence is TGTGCCAGCAGTTCCCTTTCGGGGAGGGACATTCAGTACTTC.

This clonotype was recorded a few times. V is TRBV24-1 and J is TRBJ1-5; 9 bases agree with TRBD1. The length of the CDR3 is 14 residues. J gave up 4 bases and V 7 bases, and 4 bases lay outside the gene matches. From germline, CDR1 is KGHDR and CDR2 SFDVKD. CDR3 DNA sequence: TGTGCCACCAGCCAGACAGGGGGGAATCAGCCCCAGCATTTT. Encoded protein: CATSQTGGNQPQHF.

This sequence joins TRBV7-2 and TRBJ2-4; D might be TRBD1 (5 bases). Between the trimmed V and J ends, which lost 2 bases and 8 bases, there was a span of 10 bases. CDR1 is SGHTA and CDR2 is FQGNSA in the germline V gene. The CDR3 extends over 13 amino acids. The CDR3 DNA follows: TGTGCCAGCAGCTTATTAGGGGCTGACATTCAGTACTTC. Residues: CASSLLGADIQYF.

This clonotype was seen repeatedly, ten times or more. V and J are TRBV5-1 and TRBJ2-7; possibly TRBD2 for D (5 bases). The germline V and J ends were trimmed by 5 bases and 5 bases, with 14 bases remaining between them. In germline, CDR1 is SGHRS, CDR2 YFSETQ. This CDR3 region has 13 residues. The CDR3 bases are TGCGCCAGCAGAGGAGGTATCTTCGACGAGCAGTACTTC. Amino acid sequence: CASRGGIFDEQYF.

This clonotype was found many times. The V call is TRBV27, the J call TRBJ2-7; TRBD1 agrees at 7 bases. The CDR3 loop spans 18 amino acids. In germline, CDR1 is MNHEY, CDR2 SMNVEV (reference sequence). Losses at the gene ends were 0 bases for V and 2 bases for J; bases not matched to a gene: 13. Written as DNA, the CDR3 is TGTGCCAGCAGTTTATCGAAAGACAGGGCCCTACGCCCCTACGAGCAGTACTTC. Translating it yields CASSLSKDRALRPYEQYF.

This clonotype occurred a few times. V usage is TRBV14 and J usage is TRBJ2-2; D uncertain. Trimming cost V 0 bases and J 3 bases, with 11 bases left between them. This CDR3 is built from 16 residues. Germline CDR1 and CDR2: SGHDN and FVKESK. The CDR3 DNA follows: TGTGCCAGCAGCCAAGAGCGGTCTACTTACACCGGGGAGCTGTTTTTT. Its protein product is CASSQERSTYTGELFF.

This clonotype was counted many times. This chain links TRBV11-2 with TRBJ2-3; tentative D call: TRBD1 (6 bases). This CDR3 comprises 14 residues. Germline assignment: CDR1 SGHAT and CDR2 FQNNGV. The ends were cut back, 5 bases at V and 1 base at J, with 10 bases in the middle. The DNA of the CDR3 is TGTGCCAGCAGCCCGTGGACAGGCACAGATACGCAGTATTTT. Translating gives CASSPWTGTDTQYF.

The chain recombines TRBV27 with TRBJ1-4, with 8 bases lining up with TRBD1. Trimming at V came to 3 bases and at J to 6 bases, leaving 6 bases not matched to a gene. The germline V gene encodes CDR1 MNHEY and CDR2 SMNVEV (reference sequence). There are 15 residues in the CDR3. Here the CDR3 reads CASSFLRTGHEKLFF. In nucleotides, the CDR3 is TGTGCCAGCAGTTTCCTTCGGACAGGGCATGAAAAACTGTTTTTT.